Given below is one TCR beta chain in context. Its antigen remains undetermined. No much larger clonotype is one base removed from it; base qualities were not supplied. V ends up 5 bases short and J 5 bases short, with an unmatched junction base count of 8. The germline V gene (reference sequence) provides CDR1 MNHEY and CDR2 SMNVEV. Including cysteine and phenylalanine, the CDR3 has 14 amino acids. CDR3 DNA is the only sequence kept; it has 42 bases, read in frame from the first base. The data derive from a study of CD8 T cells in Susac syndrome (dated by TCRdb to about 2019). Background on the whole study: Whether CD8+ T cell activation and differentiation in Susac syndrome was antigen driven was tested using repertoire sequencing.

High-throughput TCR beta sequencing profiled peripheral blood CD8+ and CD4+ T cells from healthy donors, Susac syndrome patients and multiple sclerosis patients. Healthy donors were age- and sex-matched controls. Bulk CD8+ and CD4+ T cells were purified magnetically by negative isolation, whereas CD8+ TEMRA cells were enriched by FACS. Blood was drawn into EDTA tubes, processed within 24 hours, and PBMCs were isolated by density gradient centrifugation. PBMCs intended for TCR sequencing were cryopreserved in liquid nitrogen and were subsequently thawed in a 37 degrees C water bath. A purity of at least 90% was achieved for sorted or isolated CD4+, CD8+ and CD8+ TEMRA cells. RNA was extracted using the RNeasy kit, and roughly 0.5 to 1 ug of the RNA was reverse transcribed with random hexamers. The immunoSEQ multiplex PCR assay, which covers 54 Vbeta and 13 Jbeta segments, was used to amplify TCR beta CDR3 regions. Bias from PCR amplification was corrected by using a synthetic template baseline for primer optimization and for computational correction. Turning to the authors' computational methods: Reads were annotated to V, D and J genes per IMGT and analyzed with immunoSEQ Analyzer, keeping only productive sequences. Clonality was calculated as one minus the Shannon entropy normalized by log2 of the number of productive unique sequences. Public and private clones were assessed among the 100 most prevalent clones of each patient and control. A clone was defined as Susac-specific if it was absent from the healthy and MS cohorts, from roughly 980 published viral clones and from other ImmuneACCESS disease sequences. TCRdb trimmed public reads at Q25 via fastp, called clones via MiXCR and kept in-frame beta chains. Each entry is one CDR3 protein sequence, shown with its most common DNA and genes. These V and J calls derive from TCRdb rather than the authors' analysis. For this sample there are 130,000 or so distinct CDR3 sequences; 85% to 95% appear just once. Approximately 0.1% of the sample is taken by the ten largest.

General study outcomes and caveats: The TCR sequencing and HLA analysis was acknowledged to have included a relatively small number of individuals.

The sample consisted of CD4+ T cells from PBMCs. The source is a human donor in good health. The chain links TRBV27 with TRBJ1-2; 7 middle bases align to TRBD1. The sequenced DNA is TGTGCCAGCAGTCCTCGACAGGGTTTGTATGGCTACACCTTC. Protein translation: CASSPRQGLYGYTF.